Following are 2 T cell receptor beta chains from one sample sequenced in a study of blood T cell repertoires in COVID-19. Using immunoSEQ multiplex PCR, the repertoire was profiled, and TCRdb retains in-frame clones only, with some absent. The sample lists some 330,000 clones, approximately 88% seen once, with over 4.5% in the top ten. The sample consisted of PBMCs or T cells enriched from blood (not recorded which). The origin of the receptors is a man aged 25 to 40 who had recovered from COVID-19.

The chain carries TRBV7-9 and TRBJ1-4, with no clear D. The V gene lost 5 bases and the J gene lost 7 bases, with 14 bases spanning the gap. This CDR3 contains 14 residues. Germline V gives CDR1 SEHNR, CDR2 FQNEAQ (reference sequence). The CDR3 is CASSTTHRGEKLFF. In DNA, the CDR3 is TGTGCCAGCAGCACGACTCACCGGGGTGAAAAACTGTTTTTT.

This clone has just one count. The V call is TRBV29-1, the J call TRBJ2-7; 7 nucleotides align to TRBD2. The junction had 5 bases not matched to a gene; V was cut back by 7 bases and J by 2 bases. Germline lookup yields CDR1 SQVTM and CDR2 ANQGSEA. The CDR3 spans 12 residues. The CDR3 spells CSALAGAYEQYF. The CDR3 bases are TGCAGCGCCTTGGCGGGGGCCTACGAGCAGTACTTC.